This TCR beta chain was found in a study of blood T cell repertoires in COVID-19. About the study: Acute and convalescent COVID-19 specimens originated in the United States, Italy and Spain.

Clones were read by immunoSEQ multiplex PCR, and TCRdb kept only the in-frame ones, dropping some. The profile shows 300,000 to 400,000 clones, 75% to 90% of them singletons. The V gene lost 3 bases and the J gene lost 8 bases, with 9 bases spanning the gap. CDR3 size: 13 residues. CDR1 SGDLS and CDR2 YYNGEE come from the germline V gene. The study drew participants aged roughly 18 to 95 years from some 23 US areas. The study assigned cohorts using participant-reported clinical history. Symptom resolution, clearance, or two negative PCRs marked donors in Cohort 3 as recovered. The TCR was taken from a man aged 25-45 years who had recovered from COVID-19. Material for sequencing was PBMCs or T cells enriched from blood (not recorded which). V and J are TRBV9 and TRBJ1-6, with no clear D. CDR3: CASSDGSDSPLHF. CDR3 DNA sequence: TGTGCCAGCAGCGACGGGTCGGATTCACCCCTCCACTTT.